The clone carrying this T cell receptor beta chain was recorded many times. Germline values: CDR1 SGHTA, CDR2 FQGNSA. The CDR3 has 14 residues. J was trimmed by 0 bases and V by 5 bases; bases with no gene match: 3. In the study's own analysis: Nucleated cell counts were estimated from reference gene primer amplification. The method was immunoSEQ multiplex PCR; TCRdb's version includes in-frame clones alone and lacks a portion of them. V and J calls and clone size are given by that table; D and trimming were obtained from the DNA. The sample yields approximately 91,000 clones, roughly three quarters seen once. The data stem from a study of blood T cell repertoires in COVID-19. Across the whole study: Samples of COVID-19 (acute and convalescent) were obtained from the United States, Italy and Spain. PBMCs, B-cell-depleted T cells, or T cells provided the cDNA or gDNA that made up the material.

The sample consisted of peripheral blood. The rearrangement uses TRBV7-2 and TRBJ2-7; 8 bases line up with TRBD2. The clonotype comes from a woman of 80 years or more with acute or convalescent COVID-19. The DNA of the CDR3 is TGTGCCAGCAGCCCGCGGGGGGACTCCTACGAGCAGTACTTC. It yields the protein CASSPRGDSYEQYF.